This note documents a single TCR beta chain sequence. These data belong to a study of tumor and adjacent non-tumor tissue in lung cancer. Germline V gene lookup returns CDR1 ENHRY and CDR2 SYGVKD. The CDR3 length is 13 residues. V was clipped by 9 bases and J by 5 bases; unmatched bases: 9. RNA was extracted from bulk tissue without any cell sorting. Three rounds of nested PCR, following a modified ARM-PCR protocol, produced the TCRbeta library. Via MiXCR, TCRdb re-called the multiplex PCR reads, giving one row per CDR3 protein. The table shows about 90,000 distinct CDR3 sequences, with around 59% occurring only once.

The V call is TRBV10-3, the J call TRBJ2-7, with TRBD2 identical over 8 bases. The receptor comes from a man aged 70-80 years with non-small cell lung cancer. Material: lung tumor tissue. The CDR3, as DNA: TGTGCCATTTCGGGACTAGACTATCACGAGCAGTACTTC. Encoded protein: CAISGLDYHEQYF.